One sample yielded the 4 T cell receptor beta chains listed below, sequenced in a study of beta chain features in type 1 diabetes. Expressed TCRB transcripts were sequenced, since all the RNA that had been isolated was reverse transcribed. Clones were read by immunoSEQ multiplex PCR, and TCRdb kept only the in-frame ones, dropping some. This sample carries hundreds of thousands of clones, less than 9.5% of them seen once, and the ten largest clones take around 0.45%. The specimen was central memory CD4+ T cells from blood. The receptors originated from a woman in her late teens or twenties in good health.

This clone was found a few times. V is TRBV7-2 and J is TRBJ2-2; 7 bases are a match to TRBD1. Per the germline V gene, CDR1 is SGHTA and CDR2 is FQGNSA. The CDR3 is made up of 15 amino acids. The J segment lost 0 bases and the V segment lost 6 bases, leaving 4 bases of the junction unmatched. This CDR3 is CASRKGTANTGELFF. CDR3 DNA: TGTGCCAGCAGGAAAGGGACAGCGAACACCGGGGAGCTGTTTTTT.

This clone was seen a handful of times. The V gene is TRBV9, the J gene TRBJ1-2; the D gene is possibly TRBD1 (6 bases). Trimming pared 0 bases from V and 6 bases from J, leaving 18 bases between. Germline lookup yields CDR1 SGDLS and CDR2 YYNGEE. The CDR3 extends over 16 amino acids. CDR3 amino acids: CASSVGPSGAENGYTF. As DNA, the CDR3 is TGTGCCAGCAGCGTAGGACCCTCGGGGGCGGAGAATGGCTACACCTTC.

This clone was seen only a few times. The V gene is TRBV6-5, the J gene TRBJ2-2; a weak D match, TRBD1 (5 bases). Germline V gene sequence: CDR1 MNHEY, CDR2 SVGAGI. Trimming took off 3 bases at V and 11 bases at J, with 13 bases between the two ends. CDR3 length equals 13 residues. The DNA of the CDR3 is TGTGCCAGCAGTTATTTACGACAGAGCGAGCTGTTTTTT. Its translation is CASSYLRQSELFF.

The chain has TRBV18 and TRBJ1-1; unclear D gene. Trimming took off 4 bases at V and 5 bases at J, with 11 bases between the two ends. Germline lookup yields CDR1 KGHSH and CDR2 LQKENI. This CDR3 spans 13 amino acids. DNA of the CDR3: TGTGCCAGCTCACGCAAAGAGAGAACTGAAGCTTTCTTT. This translates into CASSRKERTEAFF.